This T cell receptor beta chain was sequenced during a study of Ad26.COV2.S vaccination and SARS-CoV-2 variants. The CDR3 covers 13 residues. The V gene lost 0 bases and the J gene lost 4 bases, with 9 bases spanning the gap. Germline V gene sequence: CDR1 SQVTM, CDR2 ANQGSEA. The method was immunoSEQ multiplex PCR; TCRdb's version includes in-frame clones alone and lacks a portion of them. The sample yields around 340,000 clones, around 89% seen once. Treatment of the sample: 15 to 20 received Ad26.COV2.S at low or high dose, single or two shots; roughly five received placebo; per-sample allocation not given. Specimen acquisition occurred on day 63 following the initial vaccine or placebo injection.

The starting material was peripheral blood, obtained in a trial of Ad26.COV2.S vaccine versus placebo. The chain is built from TRBV29-1 and TRBJ1-2; D gene uncertain. The sequence was obtained from a person between 18 and 65 years old who received the Ad26.COV2.S COVID-19 vaccine or a placebo. In nucleotides, the CDR3 is TGCAGCGTTGAAGATGGCAGGAGCTATGGCTACACCTTC. It specifies CSVEDGRSYGYTF.